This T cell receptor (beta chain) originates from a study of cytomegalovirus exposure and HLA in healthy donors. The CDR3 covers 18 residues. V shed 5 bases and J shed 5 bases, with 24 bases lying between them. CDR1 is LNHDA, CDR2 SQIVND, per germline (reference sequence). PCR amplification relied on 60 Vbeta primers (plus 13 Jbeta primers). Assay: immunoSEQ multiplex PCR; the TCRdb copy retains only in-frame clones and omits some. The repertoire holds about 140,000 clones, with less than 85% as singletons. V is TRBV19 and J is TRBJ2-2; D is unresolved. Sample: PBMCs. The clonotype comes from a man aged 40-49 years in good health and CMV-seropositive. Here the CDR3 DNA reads TGTGCCAGTAGTCCCACCCGAATAGACTCACTTTGGACCGGGGAGCTGTTTTTT. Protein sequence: CASSPTRIDSLWTGELFF.